The 23 T cell receptor beta chains below all came from one sample that was sequenced in a study of blood T cell repertoires in COVID-19 (dated by TCRdb to 2019 to 2021). The method was the immunoSEQ multiplex PCR assay. The immuneACCESS repertoire file appears here via TCRdb, limited to in-frame rearrangements. These files lack a portion of the clones; in checked studies, under half of the deficit traces to unresolved V genes, and the cause of the others is not known. In all, the sample holds a few hundred thousand clones, and more than 70% of those were seen once. Clones ranked in the top ten supply roughly 3% of the sample. Sequenced material: peripheral blood. These receptors originate from a woman aged 18-35 years with acute or convalescent COVID-19.

This clone was seen just once. This chain joins TRBV4-1 and TRBJ2-7, with D hard to call. CDR1 MGHRA and CDR2 YSYEKL come from the germline V gene. V lost 0 bases to trimming and J lost 1 base, with 4 bases between them. The CDR3 contains 13 residues. CDR3 sequence: CASSQEISYEQYF. CDR3 nucleotides: TGCGCCAGCAGCCAAGAAATATCCTACGAGCAGTACTTC.

This clone appeared once. The chain combines TRBV19 with TRBJ2-1; TRBD2 aligns across 8 bases. This CDR3 region has 16 residues. Germline CDR1 is LNHDA and CDR2 is SQIVND (reference sequence). The V and J ends lost 4 bases and 8 bases, in that order; junction bases with no gene match: 13. The CDR3 sequence: CASSTRGGRGSDEQFF. CDR3 nucleotides: TGTGCCAGTAGTACACGGGGGGGGCGCGGGAGCGATGAGCAGTTCTTC. Looking up the rest from reference TRBV19 and TRBJ2-1 gives the full variable domain: DGGITQSPKYLFRKEGQNVTLSCEQNLNHDAMYWYRQDPGQGLRLIYYSQIVNDFQKGDIAEGYSVSREKKESFPLTVTSAQKNPTAFYLCASSTRGGRGSDEQFFGPGTRLTVL.

V is TRBV30 and J is TRBJ2-7; D might be TRBD2 (7 bases). The CDR3 is 14 residues long. Trimming stripped 0 bases from V and 3 bases from J, with 12 bases between. Per the germline V gene, CDR1 is GTSNPN and CDR2 is SVGIG (reference sequence). This CDR3 is CAWSVQGGLYEQYF. CDR3 in DNA: TGTGCCTGGAGTGTACAGGGAGGGCTCTACGAGCAGTACTTC.

The rearrangement links TRBV28 to TRBJ2-7, with D unclear. The CDR3 length is 13 residues. Trimming pared 3 bases from V and 3 bases from J, leaving 9 bases between. CDR1 is MDHEN, CDR2 SYDVKM, per germline. The DNA of the CDR3 is TGTGCCAGCAGTTTCCCCAACAACTACGAGCAGTACTTC. Translating gives CASSFPNNYEQYF.

This clone occurred once. The chain links TRBV7-2 to TRBJ1-6; 11 nucleotides line up with TRBD1. V dropped 6 bases and J dropped 8; count of bases not matched to a gene: 9. The germline gives CDR1 SGHTA, CDR2 FQGNSA. This CDR3 region has 16 residues. CDR3 sequence (DNA): TGTGCCAGCAGTACCATGGGGACAGGGGGTGATTCACCCCTCCACTTT. It codes for CASSTMGTGGDSPLHF.

The chain's CDR3 is CASLRDNTDTQYF. In nucleotides, the CDR3 is TGTGCCAGCTTGAGGGACAACACAGATACGCAGTATTTT. The J gene is TRBJ2-3, the V gene TRBV2; TRBD1 is a possible D gene (6 bases). The germline gives CDR1 SNHLY, CDR2 FYNNEI. Trimming pared 8 bases from V and 2 bases from J, leaving 11 bases between. The CDR3 has 13 residues. Drawing the rest from reference TRBV2 and TRBJ2-3, the complete variable domain is EPEVTQTPSHQVTQMGQEVILRCVPISNHLYFYWYRQILGQKVEFLVSFYNNEISEKSEIFDDQFSVERPDGSNFTLKIRSTKLEDSAMYFCASLRDNTDTQYFGPGTRLTVL.

The gene calls are TRBV6-2 or TRBV6-3 and TRBJ1-5, with D possibly TRBD1 on 5 matching bases. Trimming left V 5 bases short and J 1 base short, with 12 bases between. CDR3 length equals 15 residues. Per germline, CDR1 MNHEY and CDR2 SVGEGT. The CDR3 DNA sequence: TGTGCCAGCAGTCCCTTCGGGGGAAGCAATCAGCCCCAGCATTTT. As protein: CASSPFGGSNQPQHF.

This chain joins TRBV7-6 and TRBJ1-4; a weak D match, TRBD1 (5 bases). Germline CDR1 is SGHVS and CDR2 is FNYEAQ. This CDR3 has 14 residues. V dropped 1 base and J dropped 5 bases, with 8 bases sitting between them. As DNA, the CDR3 is TGTGCCAGCAGCTTAGGGGGCTACAATGAAAAACTGTTTTTT. It specifies CASSLGGYNEKLFF.

CDR3 in DNA: TGTGCCAGCAGCCCAACCTACGTCCCGGGACAGGGGGGAACCGGGGAGCTGTTTTTT. Translated: CASSPTYVPGQGGTGELFF. The V gene is TRBV9, the J gene TRBJ2-2; 11 bases map to TRBD1. Germline CDR1 reads SGDLS; CDR2 reads YYNGEE. The CDR3 length is 19 residues. Trimming removed 4 bases from V and 5 bases from J; junction bases left unmatched: 16. Full variable domain (remainder filled in from reference TRBV9 and TRBJ2-2): DSGVTQTPKHLITATGQRVTLRCSPRSGDLSVYWYQQSLDQGLQFLIQYYNGEERAKGNILERFSAQQFPDLHSELNLSSLELGDSALYFCASSPTYVPGQGGTGELFFGEGSRLTVL.

The rearrangement joins TRBV15 to TRBJ2-2; 10 nucleotides agree with TRBD1. CDR3 length: 15 residues. The germline CDR1 and CDR2 sequences are LNHNV and YYDKDF (reference sequence). After removal of 4 bases from V and 6 bases from J, the junction contained 5 bases not matched to a gene. CDR3 residues: CATSIRDRGSGELFF. In DNA, the CDR3 is TGTGCCACCAGCATCCGGGACAGGGGTTCCGGGGAGCTGTTTTTT.

The rearrangement uses TRBV12-5 and TRBJ2-1; possibly TRBD2 for D (5 bases). Germline CDR1 and CDR2: LGHNT and FRNRAP. The CDR3 contains 15 residues. Trimming shortened V by 5 bases and J by 2 bases, and 13 bases separated the two germline ends. CDR3 region: CASGLAEGPYNEQFF. CDR3 bases: TGTGCTAGTGGTCTCGCCGAGGGCCCCTACAATGAGCAGTTCTTC.

The gene calls are TRBV5-1 and TRBJ2-4; D possibly corresponds to TRBD1 (5 bases). The CDR3 is 16 amino acids. V was cut by 4 bases and J by 3 bases, with 17 bases left in between. Germline lookup yields CDR1 SGHRS and CDR2 YFSETQ. The CDR3 nucleotides read TGCGCCAGCAGCCCCCCAGGGATCGTGGACAAAAACATTCAGTACTTC. Amino acids: CASSPPGIVDKNIQYF.

The chain joins TRBV18 to TRBJ2-5; weak D call: TRBD2 (6 bases). Germline V CDR1 and CDR2: KGHSH, LQKENI. The V end was cut by 2 bases, the J end by 4 bases, with 11 bases between. CDR3 size: 14 residues. CDR3 loop: CASSPRGEAETQYF. The CDR3 DNA reads as TGTGCCAGCTCACCAAGAGGGGAGGCAGAGACCCAGTACTTC.

The chain carries TRBV2 and TRBJ2-7, with 10 bases aligning to TRBD1. CDR3 length equals 16 residues. Per the germline V gene, CDR1 is SNHLY and CDR2 is FYNNEI. V lost 6 bases to trimming and J lost 2 bases; unmatched junction nucleotides: 10. CDR3 coding DNA: TGTGCCAGCAGAGCTCTCTCGGGACAGGGGCCCTACGAGCAGTACTTC. Residues: CASRALSGQGPYEQYF. Drawing the rest from reference TRBV2 and TRBJ2-7, the complete variable domain is EPEVTQTPSHQVTQMGQEVILRCVPISNHLYFYWYRQILGQKVEFLVSFYNNEISEKSEIFDDQFSVERPDGSNFTLKIRSTKLEDSAMYFCASRALSGQGPYEQYFGPGTRLTVT.

A remark on this clone: At one boundary the junction diverges from the germline segment, which might be a read error. The gene calls are TRBV6-2 or TRBV6-3 and TRBJ2-7; perhaps TRBD2 as D (6 bases). CDR3 length: 12 residues. CDR1 is MNHEY, CDR2 SVGEGT, per germline. The CDR3 loop reads CASSYSWTGEFF. The CDR3 bases are TGTGCCAGCAGTTACTCGTGGACGGGGGAGTTCTTC.

This chain links TRBV7-6 with TRBJ2-5, with D possibly being TRBD2 (5 bases). The CDR3 totals 15 residues. Trimming took off 3 bases at V and 2 bases at J, with 13 bases between the two ends. Germline assignment: CDR1 SGHVS and CDR2 FNYEAQ. The CDR3 nucleotides read TGTGCCAGCAGCTTTTCCGGGGAGCCACAAGAGACCCAGTACTTC. Translation gives CASSFSGEPQETQYF.

This chain joins TRBV5-6 and TRBJ2-7; the D gene is possibly TRBD2 (5 bases). Germline CDR1 SGHDT, CDR2 YYEEEE. The CDR3 is made up of 15 amino acids. V lost 0 bases and J 0 bases, leaving 10 bases between the germline ends. CDR3 coding DNA: TGTGCCAGCAGCTTGGCGCTAGCCGCCTCCTACGAGCAGTACTTC. It translates to CASSLALAASYEQYF.

The V gene is TRBV12-5, the J gene TRBJ1-3; 7 bases align to TRBD1. Germline CDR1 reads LGHNT; CDR2 reads FRNRAP. This CDR3 contains 16 residues. Germline trimming cut 4 bases from V and 2 bases from J; bases unmatched to any gene: 8. The CDR3 sequence is CASGSQGGATGNTIYF. In nucleotides, the CDR3 is TGTGCTAGTGGTTCTCAAGGGGGCGCAACTGGAAACACCATATATTTT.

The V and J genes are TRBV28 and TRBJ2-7; tentatively, D is TRBD1 (6 bases). In germline, CDR1 is MDHEN, CDR2 SYDVKM. V lost 0 bases and J 7 bases, leaving 10 bases between the germline ends. The CDR3 is 13 residues long. The chain's CDR3 is CASSLWGAGEQYF. CDR3 DNA: TGTGCCAGCAGTTTATGGGGGGCAGGGGAGCAGTACTTC.

The chain joins TRBV20-1 to TRBJ2-3, with TRBD2 matching over 8 bases. Unmatched junction bases numbered 4, after V lost 3 bases and J lost 14 bases. Germline CDR1 is DFQATT and CDR2 is SNEGSKA (reference sequence). The CDR3 is 10 amino acids. CDR3 loop: CSARGLVGYF. The DNA for the CDR3 is TGCAGTGCTAGGGGACTAGTTGGGTATTTT.

Notes on this clone: Other DNA sequences in this specimen translate into the identical CDR3. V and J are TRBV6-5 and TRBJ2-3; 10 bases fit TRBD2. This CDR3 contains 14 residues. Germline CDR1 reads MNHEY; CDR2 reads SVGAGI. V was pared by 6 bases and J by 1 base, with 1 base of the junction left unmatched. CDR3 nucleotide sequence: TGTGCCAGCAGAGGACTAGCGGGCACAGATACGCAGTATTTT. As protein: CASRGLAGTDTQYF.

The chain uses TRBV4-1 and TRBJ2-5; 11 nucleotides match TRBD2. V shed 2 bases and J 4 bases; nucleotides not matched to a gene: 6. The germline CDR1 and CDR2 sequences are MGHRA and YSYEKL. The CDR3 extends over 16 amino acids. Here the CDR3 DNA reads TGCGCCAGCAGCCAATTAGCGGGAGGGCCACTAGAGACCCAGTACTTC. Its translation is CASSQLAGGPLETQYF.

The V gene is TRBV4-3, the J gene TRBJ2-3, with 7 bases lining up with TRBD2. The CDR3 length is 13 residues. V lost 1 base to trimming and J lost 5 bases; unmatched junction nucleotides: 0. Germline V lookup: CDR1 LGHNA, CDR2 YSLEER. The CDR3, as DNA: TGCGCCAGCAGCCAAGGGGGGGGAGATACGCAGTATTTT. This sequence encodes CASSQGGGDTQYF.